This passage covers 18 T cell receptor beta chains from one sample sequenced in a study of cytomegalovirus exposure and HLA in healthy donors. The PCR was carried out with 60 Vbeta primers and 13 Jbeta primers. Data came from immunoSEQ multiplex PCR; TCRdb stores just in-frame clones and leaves some out. The sample records some 110,000 clones, roughly 68% being singletons. Sequencing was performed on PBMCs. The receptors originated from a woman in her 50s in good health and CMV-seropositive.

The rearrangement links TRBV4-1 to TRBJ1-2; D may be TRBD1 (5 bases). Trimming took 0 bases from V and 8 from J, leaving 19 bases between them. Looked up from germline, CDR1 is MGHRA and CDR2 is YSYEKL. This CDR3 spans 16 amino acids. This CDR3 is CASSQDLYQGFWGYTF. The CDR3 coding sequence is TGCGCCAGCAGCCAAGATTTGTACCAGGGCTTCTGGGGCTACACCTTC.

This rearrangement joins TRBV27 to TRBJ1-6; TRBD1 matches at 9 bases. Germline assignment: CDR1 MNHEY and CDR2 SMNVEV (reference sequence). V was clipped by 1 base and J by 8 bases; unmatched bases: 3. The CDR3 has 15 residues. CDR3 sequence: CASSLFGTGYSPLHF. CDR3 nucleotides: TGTGCCAGCAGTTTATTTGGGACAGGGTATTCACCCCTCCACTTT.

DNA for the CDR3: TGTGCCAGCAGCGTAGAGGGGGTAGGCACAGATACGCAGTATTTT. The encoded protein is CASSVEGVGTDTQYF. This chain uses TRBV9 with TRBJ2-3, with a tentative D call TRBD1 (6 bases). The CDR3 sequence is 15 residues long. Trimming cost V 0 bases and J 1 base, with 9 bases left between them. Germline CDR1 is SGDLS and CDR2 is YYNGEE.

The J gene is TRBJ1-5, the V gene TRBV7-2, with TRBD1 matching 7 bases. Germline V CDR1 and CDR2: SGHTA, FQGNSA. The V and J ends lost 2 bases and 5 bases, in that order; junction bases with no gene match: 3. This CDR3 is 14 amino acids long. CDR3 region: CASSLPDRYQPQHF. The CDR3 bases are TGTGCCAGCAGCTTACCGGACAGGTATCAGCCCCAGCATTTT.

The V gene is TRBV19, the J gene TRBJ2-7; 11 positions agree with TRBD1. Trimming removed 5 bases from V and 0 bases from J; junction bases left unmatched: 0. The CDR3 runs 14 residues. Germline V gives CDR1 LNHDA, CDR2 SQIVND (reference sequence). CDR3 residues: CASSGTGGSYEQYF. The CDR3, as DNA: TGTGCCAGTAGTGGGACAGGGGGCTCCTACGAGCAGTACTTC. The complete variable domain, with remaining parts taken from reference TRBV19 and TRBJ2-7, reads DGGITQSPKYLFRKEGQNVTLSCEQNLNHDAMYWYRQDPGQGLRLIYYSQIVNDFQKGDIAEGYSVSREKKESFPLTVTSAQKNPTAFYLCASSGTGGSYEQYFGPGTRLTVT.

J is TRBJ2-1 and V is TRBV19, with 9 bases that match TRBD2. The CDR3 loop spans 15 amino acids. CDR1 is LNHDA, CDR2 SQIVND, per germline (reference sequence). The junction had 4 bases not matched to a gene; V was cut back by 2 bases and J by 5 bases. CDR3 nucleotide sequence: TGTGCCAGTAGTATACAGGCGGGGGGGCACAATGAGCAGTTCTTC. This gives the protein CASSIQAGGHNEQFF.

The chain is built from TRBV6-6 and TRBJ2-1, with 8 bases identical to TRBD1. Trimming cost V 4 bases and J 8 bases; bases outside gene matches: 13. The V gene's germline CDR1 is MNHNY and CDR2 SVGAGI (reference sequence). CDR3 length: 16 amino acids. CDR3 bases: TGTGCCAGCAGTTCCGACCGAAGGACAGGGAGTGATGAGCAGTTCTTC. Translated, it gives CASSSDRRTGSDEQFF.

The chain has TRBV11-2 and TRBJ1-1; unclear D gene. V lost 1 base and J lost 6, with 9 bases in between. This CDR3 is 13 amino acids long. Germline assignment: CDR1 SGHAT and CDR2 FQNNGV. CDR3 in amino acids: CASSLVGGSEAFF. The CDR3 nucleotides are TGTGCCAGCAGCTTAGTTGGCGGGTCTGAAGCTTTCTTT.

The V gene is TRBV27, the J gene TRBJ2-1, with 8 bases fitting TRBD1. Losses at the gene ends were 3 bases for V and 9 bases for J; bases not matched to a gene: 7. Germline V gene lookup returns CDR1 MNHEY and CDR2 SMNVEV (reference sequence). The CDR3 is 14 residues long. The CDR3 region is CASSLGRGRSEQFF. CDR3 DNA sequence: TGTGCCAGCAGTTTGGGCAGGGGGCGCAGTGAGCAGTTCTTC.

This clone came up a few times. At the DNA level, this CDR3 is encoded by other sequences in the same sample as well. The chain employs TRBV19 and TRBJ2-2, with D perhaps matching TRBD2 (6 bases). Germline V gene sequence: CDR1 LNHDA, CDR2 SQIVND (reference sequence). V was trimmed by 5 bases and J by 4 bases, leaving 8 bases between them. This CDR3 comprises 13 residues. The CDR3 here is CASSWGGTGELFF. The CDR3 nucleotides read TGTGCCAGTAGTTGGGGAGGCACCGGGGAGCTGTTTTTT.

The rearrangement links TRBV7-2 to TRBJ2-5; TRBD2 agrees at 9 bases. This CDR3 has 19 amino acids. The germline CDR1 and CDR2 sequences are SGHTA and FQGNSA. Germline trimming cut 6 bases from V and 2 bases from J; bases unmatched to any gene: 19. As DNA, the CDR3 is TGTGCCAGCAGTCGTAGTAGCGGGGGAGCGCCTCCCTTTCAAGAGACCCAGTACTTC. Protein: CASSRSSGGAPPFQETQYF.

The rearrangement joins TRBV19 to TRBJ1-2, with a tentative D call TRBD1 (5 bases). CDR1 is LNHDA, CDR2 SQIVND, per germline (reference sequence). The CDR3 is made up of 16 amino acids. Between the trimmed V and J ends, which lost 5 bases and 6 bases, there was a span of 22 bases. The CDR3 DNA reads TGTGCCAGTAGTCTGCAACTTCAGGGAATCCCTCATGGCTACACCTTC. It encodes CASSLQLQGIPHGYTF. Drawing the rest from reference TRBV19 and TRBJ1-2, the complete variable domain is DGGITQSPKYLFRKEGQNVTLSCEQNLNHDAMYWYRQDPGQGLRLIYYSQIVNDFQKGDIAEGYSVSREKKESFPLTVTSAQKNPTAFYLCASSLQLQGIPHGYTFGSGTRLTVV.

This clone came up once. CDR3 sequence (DNA): TGTGCCACCAGCAGAGGACTAGCGGGGGGGCTTCTCAATGAGCAGTTCTTC. Translating it yields CATSRGLAGGLLNEQFF. The V call is TRBV15, the J call TRBJ2-1; 14 bases fit TRBD2. The V gene end was trimmed by 1 base and the J gene end by 6 bases; junction bases not matched to a gene: 5. This CDR3 comprises 17 residues. The germline V gene encodes CDR1 LNHNV and CDR2 YYDKDF (reference sequence).

The CDR3 reads CASSLEGSYNEQFF. The CDR3 bases are TGTGCCAGCAGCTTAGAGGGGAGTTACAATGAGCAGTTCTTC. The chain couples TRBV11-2 to TRBJ2-1, with a weak D call TRBD2 (5 bases). V was shortened by 0 bases and J by 4 bases, with 7 bases between the two germline ends. Germline V gene sequence: CDR1 SGHAT, CDR2 FQNNGV. CDR3 length: 14 amino acids. Complete variable domain (other parts from reference TRBV11-2 and TRBJ2-1): EAGVAQSPRYKIIEKRQSVAFWCNPISGHATLYWYQQILGQGPKLLIQFQNNGVVDDSQLPKDRFSAERLKGVDSTLKIQPAKLEDSAVYLCASSLEGSYNEQFFGPGTRLTVL.

The chain joins TRBV7-2 to TRBJ1-6; a weak D match, TRBD1 (6 bases). The CDR3 spans 16 residues. From germline, CDR1 is SGHTA and CDR2 FQGNSA. Trimming took off 1 base at V and 11 bases at J, with 18 bases between the two ends. CDR3 sequence: CASSLGGRGSLPPLHF. The CDR3 nucleotides are TGTGCCAGCAGCTTAGGGGGCAGGGGTTCTTTGCCACCCCTCCACTTT.

This clone was detected once. The chain uses TRBV29-1 and TRBJ1-5; 9 nucleotides match TRBD1. The CDR3 extends over 13 amino acids. Germline assignment: CDR1 SQVTM and CDR2 ANQGSEA. Trimming cost V 5 bases and J 7 bases; bases outside gene matches: 6. The DNA of the CDR3 is TGCAGCGTTCGGACAGGGGTCAACCAGCCCCAGCATTTT. Amino acids: CSVRTGVNQPQHF.

The chain combines TRBV5-1 with TRBJ2-1, with 9 bases aligning to TRBD2. The germline V gene encodes CDR1 SGHRS and CDR2 YFSETQ. The V and J ends lost 0 bases and 4 bases, in that order; junction bases with no gene match: 5. This CDR3 contains 16 residues. As DNA, the CDR3 is TGCGCCAGCAGCTTGGTCCCTAGCGGGACATACAATGAGCAGTTCTTC. This gives the protein CASSLVPSGTYNEQFF.

The gene calls are TRBV6-5 and TRBJ1-2; D remains unclear. The CDR3 runs 14 residues. Deletions cut 0 bases from V and 2 bases from J, with 7 bases between. Germline values: CDR1 MNHEY, CDR2 SVGAGI. The CDR3 is CASSYSSKNYGYTF. The CDR3 nucleotides read TGTGCCAGCAGTTACTCCAGTAAGAACTATGGCTACACCTTC.